This TCR beta chain originates from a study of T cells in Graves' hyperthyroidism and ophthalmopathy. V lost 4 bases, J lost 2 bases, and 12 bases lay in between. Germline assignment: CDR1 ENHRY and CDR2 SYGVKD. This CDR3 is built from 14 residues. Amplification of TCR beta CDR3 regions was performed using RNA transcripts as template. Primed by the HTBI set, a first-round RT-PCR was run on the TCR CDR3. One entry per CDR3 protein results from TCRdb running MiXCR on the multiplex PCR reads. Of about 300,000 distinct CDR3 sequences listed, roughly 13% are singletons. Not enrolled were patients with uncontrolled infection, other autoimmune disease, pregnancy or lactation. Diagnostic decisions used clinical symptoms, serum thyroxine and TRAb, thyroid ultrasound and orbital computed tomography. This clonotype was counted ten times or more.

This TCR was sampled from a woman aged 40-49 years with Graves' hyperthyroidism. The sequenced sample consisted of blood. The chain links TRBV10-3 to TRBJ2-7, with D unclear. The DNA for the CDR3 is TGTGCCATCAGTGCAGACCACCCGGCCTACGAGCAGTACTTC. It is translated as CAISADHPAYEQYF.